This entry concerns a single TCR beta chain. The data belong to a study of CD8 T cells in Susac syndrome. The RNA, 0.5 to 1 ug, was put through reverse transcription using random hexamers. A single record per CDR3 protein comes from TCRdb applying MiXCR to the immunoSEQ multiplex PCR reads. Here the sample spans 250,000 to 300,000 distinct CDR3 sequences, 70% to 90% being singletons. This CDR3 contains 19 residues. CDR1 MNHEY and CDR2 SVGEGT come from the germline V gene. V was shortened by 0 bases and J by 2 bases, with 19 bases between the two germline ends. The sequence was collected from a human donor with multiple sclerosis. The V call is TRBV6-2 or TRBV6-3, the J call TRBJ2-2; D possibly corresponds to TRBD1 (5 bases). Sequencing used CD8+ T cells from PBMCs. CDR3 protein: CASSYSLYADSLNTGELFF. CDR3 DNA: TGTGCCAGCAGTTACTCCCTATACGCCGACAGCCTAAACACCGGGGAGCTGTTTTTT.